This is a list of T cell receptor beta chains from one sample in a study of shared clonotypes between healthy human individuals. Assay: immunoSEQ multiplex PCR; the TCRdb copy retains only in-frame clones and omits some. This repertoire shows around 370,000 clones, 96% found once; its top ten account for about 0.32%. Sequencing input: memory CD8+ T cells sorted from blood. These receptors all stem from a man aged 30 to 39 in good health. Both conserved end residues are part of each CDR3. D genes are given only for firm matches. Clone size, where shown, is once, few, many, or a class for clones that have expanded.

j_call d_call v_call clone_size cdr3_aa cdr3_nt
TRBJ2-7 TRBD2 TRBV28 - CASSFGLAYEQYF TGTGCCAGCAGTTTCGGACTAGCGTACGAGCAGTACTTC
TRBJ2-2 - TRBV7-9 - CASSELWVGELFF TGTGCCAGCAGCGAATTATGGGTCGGGGAGCTGTTTTTT
TRBJ2-7 - TRBV28 - CASSFQDYEQYF TGTGCCAGCAGTTTTCAGGATTACGAGCAGTACTTC
TRBJ2-5 - TRBV30 - CAWSPHPTGGGETQYF TGTGCCTGGAGTCCACACCCCACGGGAGGGGGCGAGACCCAGTACTTC
TRBJ2-7 - TRBV7-8 - CASSPTGFPYYEQYF TGTGCCAGCAGCCCGACGGGATTTCCCTACTACGAGCAGTACTTC
TRBJ2-7 - TRBV6-1 - CASSDARGVYEQYF TGTGCCAGCAGTGATGCCAGGGGAGTGTACGAGCAGTACTTC
TRBJ2-7 TRBD2 TRBV28 - CASSFPGLAGGPQGEQYF TGTGCCAGCAGCTTCCCGGGACTAGCGGGAGGGCCTCAAGGGGAGCAGTACTTC
TRBJ2-5 TRBD1 TRBV6-1 - CASSDRDREQETQYF TGTGCCAGCAGTGACCGGGACAGGGAGCAAGAGACCCAGTACTTC
TRBJ2-7 TRBD1 TRBV18 - CASSTGTGTGSYEQYF TGTGCCAGCTCAACTGGGACCGGGACAGGTTCCTACGAGCAGTACTTC
TRBJ2-5 - TRBV20-1 - CSARGFKTQYF TGCAGTGCTAGGGGGTTTAAGACCCAGTACTTC
TRBJ2-6 - TRBV11-2 - CASSAGVSGANVLTF TGTGCCAGCAGCGCAGGAGTCTCTGGGGCCAACGTCCTGACTTTC
TRBJ1-5 - TRBV7-9 - CASSARGQPQHF TGTGCCAGCAGCGCCAGGGGTCAGCCCCAGCATTTT
TRBJ2-1 TRBD2 TRBV5-1 - CASSLVAGRGNEQFF TGCGCCAGCAGCTTGGTAGCGGGGAGGGGCAATGAGCAGTTCTTC
TRBJ2-7 TRBD2 TRBV28 - CASSFPTSGNYEQYF TGTGCCAGCAGTTTTCCGACTAGCGGAAACTACGAGCAGTACTTC
TRBJ1-2 - TRBV29-1 - CSVEEYAQWGYTF TGCAGCGTTGAAGAATACGCACAGTGGGGCTACACCTTC
TRBJ1-1 - TRBV28 - CASSVNTEAFF TGTGCCAGCTCAGTAAACACTGAAGCTTTCTTT
TRBJ2-7 TRBD2 TRBV27 - CASSLFPSSSGRSYEQYF TGTGCCAGCAGTTTATTCCCCTCCTCTAGCGGGAGGTCCTACGAGCAGTACTTC
TRBJ1-2 TRBD1 TRBV10-3 - CAISGTGGNYGYTF TGTGCCATCAGTGGGACAGGGGGAAACTATGGCTACACCTTC
TRBJ2-3 - TRBV5-1 few CASSLLESTDTQYF TGCGCCAGCAGCTTGCTAGAGAGCACAGATACGCAGTATTTT
TRBJ1-1 - TRBV30 - CAWSVIGRVRNTEAFF TGTGCCTGGAGTGTAATAGGCAGGGTAAGGAACACTGAAGCTTTCTTT
TRBJ1-3 - TRBV13 - CASSSGKGNTIYF TGTGCCAGCAGCTCAGGGAAGGGAAACACCATATATTTT
TRBJ2-3 TRBD1 TRBV29-1 - CSVEQGASTDTQYF TGCAGCGTTGAACAGGGGGCTAGCACAGATACGCAGTATTTT
TRBJ1-2 - TRBV5-1 - CASSLKQGYGYTF TGCGCCAGCAGCTTGAAACAGGGCTATGGCTACACCTTC
TRBJ1-2 - TRBV6-1 - CASTGDKNYGYTF TGTGCCAGCACGGGAGACAAAAACTATGGCTACACCTTC
TRBJ2-2 - TRBV29-1 - CSVGGGADTGELFF TGCAGCGTTGGCGGGGGCGCGGACACCGGGGAGCTGTTTTTT
TRBJ2-7 - TRBV6-5 - CASRAPQIPYEQYF TGTGCCAGCAGAGCCCCCCAGATACCCTACGAGCAGTACTTC
TRBJ1-1 - TRBV7-8 - CASSFSGWENTEAFF TGTGCCAGCAGCTTCTCGGGTTGGGAGAACACTGAAGCTTTCTTT
TRBJ2-7 - TRBV18 - CASSPRHLYEQYF TGTGCCAGCTCACCACGGCATCTTTACGAGCAGTACTTC
TRBJ1-5 - TRBV19 - CASSGGASIPQPQHF TGTGCCAGTAGTGGGGGGGCGTCAATTCCTCAGCCCCAGCATTTT
TRBJ2-1 - TRBV5-1 - CASSLRSNEQFF TGCGCCAGCAGCTTAAGGAGCAATGAGCAGTTCTTC
TRBJ1-1 - TRBV10-3 - CAIRISGNTEAFF TGTGCCATCAGAATTTCAGGGAACACTGAAGCTTTCTTT
TRBJ2-5 - TRBV5-4 - CASSLQATGQETQYF TGTGCCAGCAGCTTACAGGCAACCGGACAAGAGACCCAGTACTTC
TRBJ1-1 TRBD1 TRBV28 - CASSTDRAVAFF TGTGCCAGCAGTACCGACAGGGCGGTAGCTTTCTTT
TRBJ2-1 TRBD2 TRBV5-4 - CASSVMTSGTLF TGTGCCAGCAGCGTAATGACTAGCGGGACTCTCTTC
TRBJ2-4 TRBD2 TRBV10-3 - CAISQFGGRGAKNIQYF TGTGCCATCAGTCAGTTTGGCGGGAGAGGGGCCAAAAACATTCAGTACTTC
TRBJ2-1 - TRBV5-4 - CASSLLSGDNEQFF TGTGCCAGCAGCTTGTTGTCGGGAGACAATGAGCAGTTCTTC
TRBJ1-2 - TRBV7-2 - CASSLEGRFYGYTF TGTGCCAGCAGCTTAGAGGGCAGGTTCTATGGCTACACCTTC
TRBJ2-1 TRBD1 TRBV10-1 - CASSESTGGSNEQFF TGCGCCAGCAGTGAGTCGACAGGGGGAAGCAATGAGCAGTTCTTC
TRBJ2-2 - TRBV6-5 - CASSYGTGELFF TGTGCCAGCAGTTATGGCACCGGGGAGCTGTTTTTT
TRBJ2-7 TRBD1 TRBV10-3 - CAIRDRDSYEQYF TGTGCCATCAGAGACAGGGACTCCTACGAGCAGTACTTC
TRBJ2-3 - TRBV15 - CATSSQSTQYF TGTGCCACCAGCTCCCAGTCTACGCAGTATTTT
TRBJ2-2 - TRBV9 - CASSTGQNTGELFF TGTGCCAGCAGCACGGGACAGAACACCGGGGAGCTGTTTTTT
TRBJ2-5 - TRBV7-9 - CASSLSRRETQYF TGTGCCAGCAGCTTATCTAGGAGGGAGACCCAGTACTTC
TRBJ2-3 - TRBV7-3 - CASSLSGTTDTQYF TGTGCCAGCAGCTTAAGCGGCACCACAGATACGCAGTATTTT
TRBJ2-1 - TRBV18 - CASSPKQGSYNEQFF TGTGCCAGCTCTCCTAAACAGGGCTCCTACAATGAGCAGTTCTTC
TRBJ1-4 - TRBV4-2 - CASSQEWGMREKLFF TGTGCCAGCAGCCAAGAATGGGGAATGAGAGAAAAACTGTTTTTT
TRBJ2-7 TRBD1 TRBV9 - CASSVDRGRTYEQYF TGTGCCAGCAGCGTAGACAGGGGGCGGACCTACGAGCAGTACTTC
TRBJ2-2 TRBD2 TRBV28 - CASSLGTRDTGELFF TGTGCCAGCAGTTTGGGGACTAGAGACACCGGGGAGCTGTTTTTT
TRBJ2-3 - TRBV6-1 - CASRGPSTDTQYF TGTGCCAGCAGGGGGCCCAGCACAGATACGCAGTATTTT
TRBJ2-1 - TRBV7-2 - CASSFHGGWSYNEQFF TGTGCCAGCAGCTTTCATGGAGGCTGGTCCTACAATGAGCAGTTCTTC
TRBJ2-3 - TRBV27 - CASSLGATTSTQYF TGTGCCAGCAGTTTAGGAGCGACTACCTCCACGCAGTATTTT